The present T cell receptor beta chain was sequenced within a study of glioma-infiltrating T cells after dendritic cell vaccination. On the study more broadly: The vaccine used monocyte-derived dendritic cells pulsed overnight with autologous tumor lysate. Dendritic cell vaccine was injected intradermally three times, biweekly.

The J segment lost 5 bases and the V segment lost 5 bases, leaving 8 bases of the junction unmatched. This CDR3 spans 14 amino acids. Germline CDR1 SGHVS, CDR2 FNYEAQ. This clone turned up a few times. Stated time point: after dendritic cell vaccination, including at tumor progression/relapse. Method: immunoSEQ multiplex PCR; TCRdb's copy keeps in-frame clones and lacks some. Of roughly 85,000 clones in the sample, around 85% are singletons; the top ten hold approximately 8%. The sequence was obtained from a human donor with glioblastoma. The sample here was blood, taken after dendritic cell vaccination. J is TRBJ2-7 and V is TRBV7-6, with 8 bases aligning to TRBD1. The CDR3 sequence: CASSAQGAGDEQYF. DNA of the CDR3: TGTGCCAGCAGCGCTCAGGGGGCGGGCGACGAGCAGTACTTC.